These T cell receptor beta chains were read from a single sample in a study of blood T cell repertoires in COVID-19. Using immunoSEQ multiplex PCR, the repertoire was profiled, and TCRdb retains in-frame clones only, with some absent. This sample yields roughly 150,000 clones, of which about 89% are seen a single time; around 3% belongs to the top ten. Sequenced sample: peripheral blood. The receptors stem from a man between 60 and 75 years old with acute or convalescent COVID-19. Each CDR3 is given with its conserved first and last residue. The order of the fields is V gene, clone size, CDR3 length, D gene, J gene, CDR3 DNA, CDR3 protein. The D gene is left open where the match is weak. Size tells how often a clone was seen (once, few, many) or the class of an expanded clone, and some rows leave it out.

>TRBV10-3|few|14|TRBD1|TRBJ1-1
TGTGCCATCAGTGACCAGACAGGGTCCACTGAAGCTTTCTTT
CAISDQTGSTEAFF
>TRBV18|-|16|TRBD1|TRBJ1-3
TGTGCCAGCTCACCATTCGACAGGGCCTCTGGAAACACCATATATTTT
CASSPFDRASGNTIYF
>TRBV7-9|once|15|TRBD1|TRBJ2-7
TGTGCCAGCAGCTCACAGGGGGCTAGGGGAACGTTCCAGTACTTC
CASSSQGARGTFQYF
>TRBV7-2|-|15|-|TRBJ1-5
TGTGCCAGCAGCTTAAACATTTATAGCAATCAGCCCCAGCATTTT
CASSLNIYSNQPQHF
>TRBV5-6|once|15|TRBD1|TRBJ1-5
TGTGCCAGCAGCCTGGGGGACAGGGCAAATCAGCCCCAGCATTTT
CASSLGDRANQPQHF
>TRBV12-5|-|14|TRBD1|TRBJ1-4
TGTGCTAGTGGTTTAGGGACAGGGGACGAAAAACTGTTTTTT
CASGLGTGDEKLFF
>TRBV30|-|12|-|TRBJ1-2
TGTGCCTGGAGTGTCCTAGCTCGGGGCTACACCTTC
CAWSVLARGYTF
>TRBV19|few|14|TRBD1|TRBJ2-1
TGTGCCAGTAGTATCCTGGACAGGGTGAATGAGCAGTTCTTC
CASSILDRVNEQFF
>TRBV6-5|-|13|-|TRBJ1-5
TGTGCCAGCAGTTGGGGCAATAATCAGCCCCAGCATTTT
CASSWGNNQPQHF
>TRBV5-1|-|15|-|TRBJ2-7
TGCGCCAGCAGCTTGTCCGAATCCCGAAGCCACGAGCAGTACTTC
CASSLSESRSHEQYF
>TRBV5-5|once|11|-|TRBJ1-1
TGTGCCAGCAGCCTTGAAAGGGGGGCTTTCTTT
CASSLERGAFF
>TRBV7-2|-|19|-|TRBJ1-4
TGTGCCAGCAGCTGGCGCCGGCCAGGGACACGAACAACTAATGAAAAACTGTTTTTT
CASSWRRPGTRTTNEKLFF
>TRBV7-9|-|15|-|TRBJ1-5
TGTGCCAGCAGCTTATCCGAGAATAGCAATCAGCCCCAGCATTTT
CASSLSENSNQPQHF
>TRBV9|-|14|-|TRBJ1-5
TGTGCCAGCAGCCCACAGGGAAGCAATCAGCCCCAGCATTTT
CASSPQGSNQPQHF
>TRBV6-1|-|15|TRBD1|TRBJ2-3
TGTGCCAGCAGTGAACTGGGGGACAGGGGAGATACGCAGTATTTT
CASSELGDRGDTQYF
>TRBV7-9|few|13|-|TRBJ2-7
TGTGCCAGCAGCCATGGTCAGGGCTACGAGCAGTACTTC
CASSHGQGYEQYF
>TRBV15|-|14|TRBD2|TRBJ2-3
TGTGCCACCAGGGCTAGCGGGGGGGCAGATACGCAGTATTTT
CATRASGGADTQYF
>TRBV5-1|-|15|TRBD1|TRBJ1-2
TGCGCCAGCAGAAGCACCGGGACAGGGGCACAAGGCTACACCTTC
CASRSTGTGAQGYTF
>TRBV7-6|-|14|-|TRBJ2-1
TGTGCCAGCAGCTTAGAGCGCCGGGACAATGAGCAGTTCTTC
CASSLERRDNEQFF
>TRBV19|-|20|-|TRBJ1-4
TGTGCCAGTAGTATAAGGTTCTCCAAGGGGCCGTCTGCAACTAATGAAAAACTGTTTTTT
CASSIRFSKGPSATNEKLFF
>TRBV4-1|medium-sized|15|-|TRBJ2-2
TGCGCCAGCAGCCAATCGGGTAGAAACACCGGGGAGCTGTTTTTT
CASSQSGRNTGELFF
>TRBV30|once|12|-|TRBJ1-1
TGTGCCTGGGAGCCGACCGGGACTGAAGCTTTCTTT
CAWEPTGTEAFF
>TRBV6-5|-|14|-|TRBJ1-3
TGTGCCAGCAGGAGGGGAGGGTCCGGAAACACCATATATTTT
CASRRGGSGNTIYF
>TRBV30|-|12|TRBD1|TRBJ1-1
TGTGCCTGGACTACAGGGGGCACTGAAGCTTTCTTT
CAWTTGGTEAFF
>TRBV6-5|-|16|-|TRBJ1-4
TGTGCCAGCAGTTACTCGACATTCGGAACTAATGAAAAACTGTTTTTT
CASSYSTFGTNEKLFF
>TRBV7-9|-|15|TRBD1|TRBJ1-4
TGTGCCAGCAGCACTCGACAGGGTTTCAATGAAAAACTGTTTTTT
CASSTRQGFNEKLFF
>TRBV30|few|12|-|TRBJ1-1
TGTGCCTGGAGCGCAGGGAAAACTGAAGCTTTCTTT
CAWSAGKTEAFF
>TRBV19|-|15|-|TRBJ2-7
TGTGCCAGTAGCCCTCGACAGGAATATCACTACGAGCAGTACTTC
CASSPRQEYHYEQYF
>TRBV6-6|-|16|-|TRBJ2-7
TGTGCCAGCAGTTACTCTAGGCTAGCAGAGACCTACGAGCAGTACTTC
CASSYSRLAETYEQYF
>TRBV6-5|-|14|-|TRBJ1-2
TGTGCCAGCACCTCTAGGTTGTCAACCTATGGCTACACCTTC
CASTSRLSTYGYTF
>TRBV5-1|-|15|-|TRBJ1-1
TGCGCCAGCAGCCAGGATATTGGGGGGACGGGTGAAGCTTTCTTT
CASSQDIGGTGEAFF
>TRBV5-6|-|16|TRBD1|TRBJ2-7
TGTGCCAGCAGCTATTCGATCGGGACAGTAACCTACGAGCAGTACTTC
CASSYSIGTVTYEQYF
>TRBV11-2|once|13|-|TRBJ2-3
TGTGCCAGCAGCTTAGAGGGGCGAAATACGCAGTATTTT
CASSLEGRNTQYF
>TRBV18|-|14|TRBD1|TRBJ1-1
TGTGCCAGCTCAAAGAAGACAGGGGACACTGAAGCTTTCTTT
CASSKKTGDTEAFF
>TRBV10-3|-|13|-|TRBJ1-1
TGTGCCAACCAAATGGGGAGGAACACTGAAGCTTTCTTT
CANQMGRNTEAFF
>TRBV5-4|-|16|-|TRBJ1-6
TGTGCCAGCAGCTTCGGCGGCCTGGCCTATAATTCACCCCTCCACTTT
CASSFGGLAYNSPLHF
>TRBV6-5|few|16|-|TRBJ1-6
TGTGCCAGCAGTTACGCAGGGAGGGGATTAGGTTCACCCCTCCACTTT
CASSYAGRGLGSPLHF
>TRBV19|-|15|TRBD2|TRBJ2-2
TGTGCCAGTAGGGCTAGCGGGGGGAGAACCGGGGAGCTGTTTTTT
CASRASGGRTGELFF
>TRBV5-1|-|15|-|TRBJ2-5
TGCGCCAGCAGCTTGGTTTCAGGGTACCAAGAGACCCAGTACTTC
CASSLVSGYQETQYF
>TRBV10-2|-|17|TRBD2|TRBJ2-3
TGCGCCAGCACCTCCCGACTAGCGGGGGCCACCACAGATACGCAGTATTTT
CASTSRLAGATTDTQYF
>TRBV5-1|-|18|TRBD1|TRBJ1-2
TGCGCCAGCAGCTTTCGATTCTTGACCGGGACAGGGCAGCATGGCTACACCTTC
CASSFRFLTGTGQHGYTF